This TCR beta chain was sequenced during a study of CD8 T cells in ankylosing spondylitis. This clonotype showed up many times. Its matching antigen is unknown. Study-wide results and limits: Earlier reports found some motif variants in synovial fluid and blood in reactive arthritis. Within ankylosing spondylitis blood, a TCR beta motif made up of several highly homologous variants appeared to be characteristic. As reported, disease-linked clones showed significant enrichment in matched ankylosing spondylitis synovial fluid.

Construction of TCR beta libraries was performed using quantitative 5'-RACE with molecular barcodes. TCRdb processed the 5' RACE reads anew with MiXCR; each CDR3 protein has one entry. The sample has 200,000 to 250,000 distinct CDR3 sequences; about a quarter are singletons. This CDR3 has 15 residues. Germline V gene lookup returns CDR1 SGHRS and CDR2 YFSETQ. V lost 0 bases, J lost 2 bases, and 8 bases lay in between. Material for sequencing was blood, either unsorted or a sorted T cell fraction (not recorded which). The V call is TRBV5-1, the J call TRBJ2-2, with D uncertain. The source is a male donor with ankylosing spondylitis or in good health (not recorded which). CDR3 residues: CASSLESENTGELFF. In nucleotides, the CDR3 is TGCGCCAGCAGCTTGGAGTCCGAAAACACCGGGGAGCTGTTTTTT.